A single T cell receptor beta chain is shown here with its context. What it binds is not known. The sample originates from a study of vaccination and CD4 T cells after COVID-19. About the research overall: The convalescents included six males and four females, and among them two were Hispanic while seven were Caucasian. Median draw time for post-COVID samples was more than 80 days post-diagnosis (range 35 to 161).

Regarding treatment: approximately nine-day PBMC culture with coronavirus spike peptide pools or control peptides (ViraFEST assay). The Oncomine TCR Beta short-read assay sequenced DNA from cultured CD4+ T cells. TCRdb ran MiXCR on the PCR reads and lists one entry per CDR3 protein. The table records 10,000 or so distinct CDR3 sequences, 20% to 30% of them present only once. Points from the study as a whole: A median of around 90% of reactive clones, in convalescent patients, became evident only post-vaccination.

Looked up from germline, CDR1 is MNHNS and CDR2 is SASEGT. V shed 5 bases and J 10 bases; nucleotides not matched to a gene: 8. There are 14 residues in the CDR3. This specimen consisted of CD4+ T cells from blood, cultured in vitro, obtained before SARS-CoV-2 vaccination. This receptor was obtained from a human donor who received a COVID-19 vaccine. The genes are TRBV6-1 and TRBJ1-6; 7 bases map to TRBD1. CDR3 coding DNA: TGTGCCAGCAGTAACAGGGGTCGGGGATCACCCCTCCACTTT. Its translation: CASSNRGRGSPLHF.